This entry features one TCR beta chain sequence. This sample was included in a study of blood T cell repertoires in COVID-19. As for the study in general: From T cells, B-cell-depleted T cells, or PBMCs came the material, which was cDNA or gDNA.

Germline assignment: CDR1 SGDLS and CDR2 YYNGEE. The CDR3 is 20 amino acids. Trimming at V came to 3 bases and at J to 0 bases, leaving 17 bases not matched to a gene. Per the study methods: Cell counts per sample came from amplifying reference gene primers. The assay was immunoSEQ multiplex PCR, and TCRdb's table has in-frame clones only and misses some. V, J and clone size are taken as reported in that table, and D and trimming were inferred from the DNA itself. The sample comprises about 180,000 clones, 80% of which are singletons, and 13% to 15% rests with the top ten. Participant reports of clinical history set cohort assignment. Exposed enrollees encountered a COVID-19 case at some point within 2 weeks before study entry.

The sequenced sample consisted of PBMCs or T cells enriched from blood (not recorded which). This TCR came from a man in his 60s who had been exposed to COVID-19. This chain uses TRBV9 with TRBJ2-1; 8 bases are shared with TRBD1. The CDR3 sequence is CASSETTGVVWRDSYNEQFF. CDR3 DNA: TGTGCCAGCAGCGAGACGACAGGGGTGGTTTGGCGGGACTCCTACAATGAGCAGTTCTTC.